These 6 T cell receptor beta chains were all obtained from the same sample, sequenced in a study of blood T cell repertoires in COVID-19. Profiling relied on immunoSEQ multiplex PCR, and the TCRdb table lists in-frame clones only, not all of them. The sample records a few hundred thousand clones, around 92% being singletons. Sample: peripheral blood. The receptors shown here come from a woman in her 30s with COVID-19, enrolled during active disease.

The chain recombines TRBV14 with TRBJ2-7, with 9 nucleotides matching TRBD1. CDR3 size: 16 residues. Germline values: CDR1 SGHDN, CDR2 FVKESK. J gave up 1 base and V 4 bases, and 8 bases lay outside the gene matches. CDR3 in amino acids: CASSPSPGQGSYEQYF. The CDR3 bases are TGTGCCAGCAGCCCGAGTCCGGGACAGGGATCCTACGAGCAGTACTTC.

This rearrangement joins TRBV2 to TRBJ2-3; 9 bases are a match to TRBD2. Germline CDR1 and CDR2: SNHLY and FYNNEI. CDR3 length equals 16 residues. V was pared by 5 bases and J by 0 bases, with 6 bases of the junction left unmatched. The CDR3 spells CASSKPLAGSTDTQYF. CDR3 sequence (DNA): TGTGCCAGCAGTAAACCCCTAGCGGGGAGCACAGATACGCAGTATTTT.

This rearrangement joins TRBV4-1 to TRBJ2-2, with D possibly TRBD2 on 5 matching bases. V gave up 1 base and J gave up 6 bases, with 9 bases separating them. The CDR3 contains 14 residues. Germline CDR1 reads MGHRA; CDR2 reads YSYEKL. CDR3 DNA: TGCGCCAGCAGCCAAGTTCTGAGGGCCGGGGAGCTGTTTTTT. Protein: CASSQVLRAGELFF.

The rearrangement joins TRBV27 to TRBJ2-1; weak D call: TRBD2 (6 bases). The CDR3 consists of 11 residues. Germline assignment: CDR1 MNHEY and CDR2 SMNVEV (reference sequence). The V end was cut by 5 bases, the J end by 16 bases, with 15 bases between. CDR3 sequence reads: CASSPPGGGFF. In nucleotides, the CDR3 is TGTGCCAGCAGTCCCCCCGGGGGAGGTTTCTTC.

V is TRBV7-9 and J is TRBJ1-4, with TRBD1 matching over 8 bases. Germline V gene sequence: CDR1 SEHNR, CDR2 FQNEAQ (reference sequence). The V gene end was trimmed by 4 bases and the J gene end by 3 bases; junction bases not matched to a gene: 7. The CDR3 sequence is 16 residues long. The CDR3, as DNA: TGTGCCAGCAGCTCCTCAGGGGGCAAGGCTAATGAAAAACTGTTTTTT. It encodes CASSSSGGKANEKLFF. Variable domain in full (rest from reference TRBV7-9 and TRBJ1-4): DTGVSQNPRHKITKRGQNVTFRCDPISEHNRLYWYRQTLGQGPEFLTYFQNEAQLEKSRLLSDRFSAERPKGSFSTLEIQRTEQGDSAMYLCASSSSGGKANEKLFFGSGTQLSVL.

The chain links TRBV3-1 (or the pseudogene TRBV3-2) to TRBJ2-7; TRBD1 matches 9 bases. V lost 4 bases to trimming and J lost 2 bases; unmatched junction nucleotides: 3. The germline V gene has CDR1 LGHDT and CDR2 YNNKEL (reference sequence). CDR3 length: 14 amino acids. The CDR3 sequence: CASSRGQGTYEQYF. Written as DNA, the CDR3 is TGTGCCAGCAGCCGGGGACAGGGAACCTACGAGCAGTACTTC.